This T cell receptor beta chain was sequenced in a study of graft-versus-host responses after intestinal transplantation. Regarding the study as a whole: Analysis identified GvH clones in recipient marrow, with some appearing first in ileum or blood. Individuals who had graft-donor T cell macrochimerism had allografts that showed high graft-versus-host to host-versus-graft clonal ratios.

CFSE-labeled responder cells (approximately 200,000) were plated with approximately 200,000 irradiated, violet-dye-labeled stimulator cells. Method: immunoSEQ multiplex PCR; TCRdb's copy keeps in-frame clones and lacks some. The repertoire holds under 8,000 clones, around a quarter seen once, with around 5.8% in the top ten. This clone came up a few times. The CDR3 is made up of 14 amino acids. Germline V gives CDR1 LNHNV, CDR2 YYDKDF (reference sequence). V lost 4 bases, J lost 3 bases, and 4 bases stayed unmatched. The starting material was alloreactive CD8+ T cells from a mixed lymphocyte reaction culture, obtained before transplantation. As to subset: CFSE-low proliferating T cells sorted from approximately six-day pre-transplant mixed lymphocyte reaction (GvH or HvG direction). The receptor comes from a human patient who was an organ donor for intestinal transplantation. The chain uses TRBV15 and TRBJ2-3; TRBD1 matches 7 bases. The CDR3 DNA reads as TGTGCCACCAGCACCGACAGGGAGACAGATACGCAGTATTTT. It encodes CATSTDRETDTQYF. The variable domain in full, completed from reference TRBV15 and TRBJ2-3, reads DAMVIQNPRYQVTQFGKPVTLSCSQTLNHNVMYWYQQKSSQAPKLLFHYYDKDFNNEADTPDNFQSRRPNTSFCFLDIRSPGLGDTAMYLCATSTDRETDTQYFGPGTRLTVL.